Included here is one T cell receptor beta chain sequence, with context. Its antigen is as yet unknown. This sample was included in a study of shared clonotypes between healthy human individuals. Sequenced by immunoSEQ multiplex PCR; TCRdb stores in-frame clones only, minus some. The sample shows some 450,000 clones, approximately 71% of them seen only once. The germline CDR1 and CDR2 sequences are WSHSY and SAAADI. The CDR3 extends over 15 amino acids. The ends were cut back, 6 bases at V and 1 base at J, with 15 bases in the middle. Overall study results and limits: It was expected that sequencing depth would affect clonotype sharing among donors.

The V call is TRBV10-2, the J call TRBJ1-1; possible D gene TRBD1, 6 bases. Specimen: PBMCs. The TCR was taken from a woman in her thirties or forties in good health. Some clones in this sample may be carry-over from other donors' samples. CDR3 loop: CASRSTQGKNTEAFF. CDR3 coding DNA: TGCGCCAGCAGAAGTACACAGGGAAAGAACACTGAAGCTTTCTTT.